This T cell receptor beta chain was sequenced during a study of cytomegalovirus exposure and HLA in healthy donors. General study results and limits: A prior analysis recorded that most TCR beta V segments were productive about 87% or about 30% of the time. In a later analysis, a missense DCLRE1C variant was linked to TCR beta V- and J-gene trimming. Presence/absence analyses assumed roughly uniform sequencing depth across donors.

PCR amplification relied on 60 Vbeta primers (plus 13 Jbeta primers). Repertoires were generated with immunoSEQ multiplex PCR, while TCRdb's copy carries only in-frame clones and drops some. The sample yields about 120,000 clones, 82% seen once. V was clipped by 3 bases and J by 3 bases, with 8 bases between them. Per the germline V gene, CDR1 is LNHDA and CDR2 is SQIVND (reference sequence). The CDR3 is made up of 13 amino acids. A word on this clone: Its cognate antigen is unknown.

The source material was PBMCs. The rearrangement links TRBV19 to TRBJ1-1; TRBD1 is a possible D gene (5 bases). The TCR sequence derives from a man in his thirties or forties in good health and CMV-seropositive. The chain's CDR3 is CASSMQGHTEAFF. DNA of the CDR3: TGTGCCAGTAGTATGCAGGGTCACACTGAAGCTTTCTTT.